This record covers a single T cell receptor (beta chain). The CDR3 runs 13 residues. From germline, CDR1 is MNHEY and CDR2 SVGAGI. V gave up 8 bases and J gave up 0 bases; unmatched junction bases: 2. Profiled with immunoSEQ multiplex PCR; TCRdb holds only in-frame clones, not every one. The data show 15,000 to 17,000 clones, roughly 80% seen once. These data come from a study of blood T cell repertoires in COVID-19. Sample: peripheral blood. The J gene is TRBJ2-5, the V gene TRBV6-5; 8 bases fit TRBD1. The origin of this receptor is a man older than 75 with active or convalescent COVID-19. CDR3 bases: TGTGCCAGCGAGGACAGGGACCAAGAGACCCAGTACTTC. Amino acids: CASEDRDQETQYF.